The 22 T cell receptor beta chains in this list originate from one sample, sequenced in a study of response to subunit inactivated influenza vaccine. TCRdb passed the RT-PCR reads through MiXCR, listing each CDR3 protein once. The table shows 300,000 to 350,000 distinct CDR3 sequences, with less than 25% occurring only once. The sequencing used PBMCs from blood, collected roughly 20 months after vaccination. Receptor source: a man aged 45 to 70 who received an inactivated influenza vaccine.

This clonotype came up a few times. The CDR3 protein is CASSLGYGGKTPLHF. As DNA, the CDR3 is TGTGCCAGCAGCTTAGGGTACGGGGGCAAGACACCCCTCCACTTT. The chain employs TRBV11-2 and TRBJ1-6; weak D call: TRBD1 (6 bases). Trimming took 1 base from V and 11 from J, leaving 15 bases between them. The length of the CDR3 is 15 residues. Germline V lookup: CDR1 SGHAT, CDR2 FQNNGV.

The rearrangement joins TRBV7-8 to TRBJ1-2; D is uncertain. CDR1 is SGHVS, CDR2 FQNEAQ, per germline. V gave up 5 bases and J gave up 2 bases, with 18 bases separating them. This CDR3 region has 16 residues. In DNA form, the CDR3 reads TGTGCCAGCAGCCCCTATCGGGCAGCCGGGAACTATGGCTACACCTTC. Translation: CASSPYRAAGNYGYTF.

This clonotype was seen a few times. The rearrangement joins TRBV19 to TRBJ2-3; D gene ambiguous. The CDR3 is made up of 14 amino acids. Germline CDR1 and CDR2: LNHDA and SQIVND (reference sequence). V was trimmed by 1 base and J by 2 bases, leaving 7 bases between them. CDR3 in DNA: TGTGCCAGTAGTATAGGAGGCTTCACAGATACGCAGTATTTT. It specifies CASSIGGFTDTQYF.

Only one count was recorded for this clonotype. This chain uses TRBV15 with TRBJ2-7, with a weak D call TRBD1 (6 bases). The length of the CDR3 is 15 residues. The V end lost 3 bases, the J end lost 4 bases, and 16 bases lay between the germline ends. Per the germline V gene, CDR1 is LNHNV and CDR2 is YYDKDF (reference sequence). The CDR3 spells CATSSLPSGAYEQYF. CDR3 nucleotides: TGTGCCACCAGCAGCCTCCCTTCAGGGGCTTACGAGCAGTACTTC.

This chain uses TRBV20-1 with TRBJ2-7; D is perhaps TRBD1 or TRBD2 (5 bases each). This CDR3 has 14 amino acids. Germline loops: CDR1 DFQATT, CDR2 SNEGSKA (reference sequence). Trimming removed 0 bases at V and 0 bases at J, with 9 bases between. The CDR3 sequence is CSAREPGSSYEQYF. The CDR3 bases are TGCAGTGCTAGAGAGCCAGGGAGCTCCTACGAGCAGTACTTC.

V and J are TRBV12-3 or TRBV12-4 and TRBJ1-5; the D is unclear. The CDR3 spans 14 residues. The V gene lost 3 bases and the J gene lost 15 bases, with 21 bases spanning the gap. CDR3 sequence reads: CASSFADGGLARHF. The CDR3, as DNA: TGTGCCAGCAGTTTCGCGGACGGTGGGTTGGCCCGGCATTTT.

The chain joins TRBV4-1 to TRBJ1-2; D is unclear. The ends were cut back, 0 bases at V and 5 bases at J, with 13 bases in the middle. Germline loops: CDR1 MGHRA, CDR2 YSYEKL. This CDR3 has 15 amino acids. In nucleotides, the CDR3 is TGCGCCAGCAGCCAAGAAATTGGCAGCATTTATGGCTACACCTTC. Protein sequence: CASSQEIGSIYGYTF.

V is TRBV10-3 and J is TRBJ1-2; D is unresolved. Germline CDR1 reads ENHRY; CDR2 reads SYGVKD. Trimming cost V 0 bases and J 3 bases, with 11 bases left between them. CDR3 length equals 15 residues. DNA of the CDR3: TGTGCCATCAGTGAGTCGACCTCTAAGGACTATGGCTACACCTTC. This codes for CAISESTSKDYGYTF.

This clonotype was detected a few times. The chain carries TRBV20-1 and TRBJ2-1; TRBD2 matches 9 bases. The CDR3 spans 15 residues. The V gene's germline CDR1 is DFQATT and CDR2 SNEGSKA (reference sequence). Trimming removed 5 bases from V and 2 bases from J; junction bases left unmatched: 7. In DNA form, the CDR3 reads TGCAGTGCTGAGTTAGCGGGAGTAACCTACAATGAGCAGTTCTTC. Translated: CSAELAGVTYNEQFF.

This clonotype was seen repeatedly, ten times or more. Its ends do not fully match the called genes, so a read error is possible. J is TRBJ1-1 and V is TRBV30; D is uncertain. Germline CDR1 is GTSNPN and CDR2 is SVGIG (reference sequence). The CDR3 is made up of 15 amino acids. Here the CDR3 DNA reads TGTGCCAGGAGCACTGGTATTCGCATGAACACTGAAGCTTTCTTT. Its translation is CARSTGIRMNTEAFF.

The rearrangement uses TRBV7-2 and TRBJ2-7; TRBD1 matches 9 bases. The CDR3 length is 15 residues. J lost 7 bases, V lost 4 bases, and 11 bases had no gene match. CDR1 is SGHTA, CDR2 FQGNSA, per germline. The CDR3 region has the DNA TGTGCCAGCAGCTCACAGGGGGCCCTTATACAGGAGCAGTACTTC. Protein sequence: CASSSQGALIQEQYF.

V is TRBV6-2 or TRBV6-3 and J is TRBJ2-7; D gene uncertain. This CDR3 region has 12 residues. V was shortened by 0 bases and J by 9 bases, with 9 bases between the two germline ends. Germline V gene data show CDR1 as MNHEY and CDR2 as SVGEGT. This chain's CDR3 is CASSYSPNGQYF. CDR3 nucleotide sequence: TGTGCCAGCAGTTACTCCCCGAACGGGCAGTACTTC.

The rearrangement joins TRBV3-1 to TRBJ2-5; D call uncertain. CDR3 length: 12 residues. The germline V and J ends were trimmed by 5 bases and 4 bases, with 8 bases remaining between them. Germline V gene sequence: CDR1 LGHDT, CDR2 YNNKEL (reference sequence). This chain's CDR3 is CASSNAAETQYF. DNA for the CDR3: TGTGCCAGCAGCAACGCGGCAGAGACCCAGTACTTC.

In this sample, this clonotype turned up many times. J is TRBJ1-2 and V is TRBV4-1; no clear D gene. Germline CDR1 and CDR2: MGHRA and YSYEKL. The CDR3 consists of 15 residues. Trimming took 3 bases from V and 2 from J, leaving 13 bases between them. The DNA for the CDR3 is TGCGCCAGCAGCCACGAAACGGGGAGGAACTATGGCTACACCTTC. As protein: CASSHETGRNYGYTF.

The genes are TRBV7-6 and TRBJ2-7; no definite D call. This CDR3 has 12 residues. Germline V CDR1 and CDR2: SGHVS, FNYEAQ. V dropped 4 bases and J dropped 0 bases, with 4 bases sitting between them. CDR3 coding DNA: TGTGCCAGCAGCTCCCACTCCTACGAGCAGTACTTC. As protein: CASSSHSYEQYF.

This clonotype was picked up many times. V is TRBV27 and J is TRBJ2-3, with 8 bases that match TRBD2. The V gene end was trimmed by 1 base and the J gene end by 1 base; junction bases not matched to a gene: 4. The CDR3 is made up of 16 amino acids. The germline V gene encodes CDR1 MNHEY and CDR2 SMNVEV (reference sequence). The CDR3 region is CASSLFGLARTDTQYF. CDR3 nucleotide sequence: TGTGCCAGCAGTTTATTCGGACTAGCTCGCACAGATACGCAGTATTTT.

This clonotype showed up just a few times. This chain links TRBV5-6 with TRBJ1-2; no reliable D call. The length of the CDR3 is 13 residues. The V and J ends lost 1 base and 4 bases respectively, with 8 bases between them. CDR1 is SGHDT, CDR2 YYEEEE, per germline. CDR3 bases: TGTGCCAGCAGCTTGAACAGTCGCTATGGCTACACCTTC. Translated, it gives CASSLNSRYGYTF.

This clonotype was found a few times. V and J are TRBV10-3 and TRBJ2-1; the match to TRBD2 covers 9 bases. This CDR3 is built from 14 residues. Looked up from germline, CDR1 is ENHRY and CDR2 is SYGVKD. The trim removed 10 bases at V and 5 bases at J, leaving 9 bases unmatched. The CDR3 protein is CATLGLAPNNEQFF. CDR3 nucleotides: TGTGCCACCTTAGGACTAGCGCCAAACAATGAGCAGTTCTTC.

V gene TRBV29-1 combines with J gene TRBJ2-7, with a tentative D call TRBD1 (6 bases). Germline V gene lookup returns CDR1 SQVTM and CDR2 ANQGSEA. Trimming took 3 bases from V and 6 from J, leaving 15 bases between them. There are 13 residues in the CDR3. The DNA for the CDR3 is TGCAGCGTTGACTGGGGACACCCGTCCGAGCAGTACTTC. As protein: CSVDWGHPSEQYF.

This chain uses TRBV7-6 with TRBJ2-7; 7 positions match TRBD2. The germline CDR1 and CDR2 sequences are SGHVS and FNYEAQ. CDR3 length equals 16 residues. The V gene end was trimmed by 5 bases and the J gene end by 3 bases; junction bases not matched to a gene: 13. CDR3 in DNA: TGTGCCAGCAGCCGGAGTAGCCGGGAGGACGGCTACGAGCAGTACTTC. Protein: CASSRSSREDGYEQYF.

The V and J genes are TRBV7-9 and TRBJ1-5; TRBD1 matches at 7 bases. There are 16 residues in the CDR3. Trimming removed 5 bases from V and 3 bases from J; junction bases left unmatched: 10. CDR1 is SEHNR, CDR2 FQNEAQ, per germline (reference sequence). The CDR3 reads CASSPSGRGTNQPQHF. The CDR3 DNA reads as TGTGCCAGCAGCCCGAGTGGCAGGGGGACCAATCAGCCCCAGCATTTT.

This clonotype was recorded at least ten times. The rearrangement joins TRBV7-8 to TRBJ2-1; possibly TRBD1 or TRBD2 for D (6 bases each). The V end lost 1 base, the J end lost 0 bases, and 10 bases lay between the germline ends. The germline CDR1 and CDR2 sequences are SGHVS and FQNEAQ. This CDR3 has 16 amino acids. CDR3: CASSLVGGSSYNEQFF. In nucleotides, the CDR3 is TGTGCCAGCAGCTTAGTAGGGGGGAGCTCCTACAATGAGCAGTTCTTC. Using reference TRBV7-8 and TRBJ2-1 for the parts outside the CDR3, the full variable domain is GAGVSQSPRYKVAKRGQDVALRCDPISGHVSLFWYQQALGQGPEFLTYFQNEAQLDKSGLPSDRFFAERPEGSVSTLKIQRTQQEDSAVYLCASSLVGGSSYNEQFFGPGTRLTVL.